This T cell receptor beta chain was sequenced for a study of T cell responses to AZD1222 COVID-19 vaccine. The assay was immunoSEQ multiplex PCR, and TCRdb's table has in-frame clones only and misses some. The sample has about 96,000 clones, 90% seen once. This CDR3 spans 15 amino acids. Trimming took 6 bases from V and 0 from J, leaving 15 bases between them. CDR1 and CDR2 from the germline V gene are SGDLS and YYNGEE. The chain couples TRBV9 to TRBJ1-2; D remains ambiguous. This sample comprised peripheral blood, obtained on day 0 of AZD1222 vaccination. The sequence was collected from an adult in good health. CDR3 nucleotides: TGTGCCAGCACAAAACCCGAGGCAACTAACTATGGCTACACCTTC. Protein product: CASTKPEATNYGYTF.